The rows below give T cell receptor beta chains drawn from one sample of a study of glioma-infiltrating T cells after dendritic cell vaccination. This table comes from immunoSEQ multiplex PCR, and its TCRdb copy is limited to in-frame clones, with some not included. The sample holds roughly 100,000 clones, over 75% seen once. The sequenced sample was blood, obtained before dendritic cell vaccination. These receptors originate from a human donor with glioblastoma. CDR3s include the opening cysteine and the closing phenylalanine or tryptophan. A D gene is named only where the DNA matches it firmly. Some rows have no size entry. The others give once, few or many, or a class for an expanded clone.

j_call | cdr3_length | clone_size | d_call | v_call | cdr3_nt | cdr3_aa
TRBJ2-3 | 14 | NA | TRBD1 | TRBV5-1 | TGCGCCAGCAGTTCGGGACAGGACACAGATACGCAGTATTTT | CASSSGQDTDTQYF
TRBJ2-7 | 14 | NA | NA | TRBV27 | TGTGCCAGCATTCAGAGCGGATTTAGCAACGAGCAGTACTTC | CASIQSGFSNEQYF
TRBJ1-4 | 16 | few | NA | TRBV7-9 | TGTGCCAGCAGCCCCCAAATCGCGGGGGGAAATGAAAAACTGTTTTTT | CASSPQIAGGNEKLFF
TRBJ2-5 | 15 | medium-sized | NA | TRBV5-1 | TGCGCCAGCAGCTTGTTGGGACACTTACAAGAGACCCAGTACTTC | CASSLLGHLQETQYF
TRBJ1-1 | 15 | NA | TRBD1 | TRBV2 | TGTGCCAGCAGTACCAACAGGGGCTCGAACACTGAAGCTTTCTTT | CASSTNRGSNTEAFF
TRBJ2-7 | 15 | NA | NA | TRBV13 | TGTGCCAGCAGCCTCTCAGTAGGGGGGGCCGACGAGCAGTACTTC | CASSLSVGGADEQYF
TRBJ1-6 | 12 | NA | NA | TRBV2 | TGTGCCAGCAGTGAGGGCCCGACACCCCTCCACTTT | CASSEGPTPLHF
TRBJ2-3 | 13 | NA | TRBD2 | TRBV7-3 | TGTGCCAGCAGCCGGGACTACACAGATACGCAGTATTTT | CASSRDYTDTQYF
TRBJ2-7 | 15 | NA | TRBD2 | TRBV6-5 | TGTGCCAGCAGTTATGGGCTAGCGGGGCCTTACGAGCAGTACTTC | CASSYGLAGPYEQYF
TRBJ1-1 | 13 | NA | NA | TRBV6-5 | TGTGCCAGCAGGGACAAACGCGTCACAGAAGCTTTCTTT | CASRDKRVTEAFF
TRBJ1-2 | 13 | once | NA | TRBV19 | TGTGCCACCAAGGACATTTCCTTTTATGGCTACACCTTC | CATKDISFYGYTF
TRBJ2-3 | 14 | NA | TRBD1 | TRBV6-5 | TGTGCCAGCAGATACAGGGGCGCAGGGGATACGCAGTATTTT | CASRYRGAGDTQYF
TRBJ2-7 | 12 | once | NA | TRBV9 | TGTGCCAGCAGCGTTCCGGGCTACGAGCAGTACTTC | CASSVPGYEQYF
TRBJ1-5 | 14 | NA | NA | TRBV7-9 | TGTGCCAGCAGCTTAGGCAGGGGCGATCAGCCCCAGCATTTT | CASSLGRGDQPQHF
TRBJ2-5 | 17 | NA | NA | TRBV9 | TGTGCCAGCAGCGTAAGCGGACGGGGAATCGGTCAAGAGACCCAGTACTTC | CASSVSGRGIGQETQYF
TRBJ1-1 | 15 | NA | NA | TRBV9 | TGTGCCAGCAGCCCCCGGGTCGGAATATACACTGAAGCTTTCTTT | CASSPRVGIYTEAFF
TRBJ2-1 | 14 | NA | TRBD2 | TRBV19 | TGTGCCACAACGACTAGCGGGGGGCACAATGAGCAGTTCTTC | CATTTSGGHNEQFF
TRBJ2-2 | 16 | few | NA | TRBV7-2 | TGTGCCAGCAGCTTAGCGGGGACTCGAAACACCGGGGAGCTGTTTTTT | CASSLAGTRNTGELFF
TRBJ1-6 | 18 | NA | NA | TRBV2 | TGTGCCAGCAGTGACCCCGTGGAACAGCTCTCCTATAATTCACCCCTCCACTTT | CASSDPVEQLSYNSPLHF
TRBJ1-5 | 13 | NA | TRBD1 | TRBV5-1 | TGCGCCAGCAGCCGCCAGGGGGATCAGCCCCAGCATTTT | CASSRQGDQPQHF
TRBJ1-1 | 13 | NA | NA | TRBV5-1 | TGCGCCAGCAGCTTCCAGGGGAACACTGAAGCTTTCTTT | CASSFQGNTEAFF
TRBJ2-1 | 11 | NA | NA | TRBV29-1 | TGCAGCGTTGATGGGAGGAATGAGCAGTTCTTC | CSVDGRNEQFF
TRBJ1-2 | 14 | NA | NA | TRBV27 | TGTGCCAGCAGTTTGGGACAAGCGTTCACAGGCTACACCTTC | CASSLGQAFTGYTF